Listed below are T cell receptor beta chains from one sample, sequenced in a study of cytomegalovirus exposure and HLA in healthy donors. The repertoire was sequenced with immunoSEQ multiplex PCR; TCRdb's copy has only in-frame clones and lacks some. The sample lists about 190,000 clones; approximately 80% were seen once. The source material was PBMCs. All receptors come from a man aged 18 to 29 in good health and CMV-seropositive. Both conserved end residues are part of each CDR3. Each record gives: J gene, V gene, D gene, clone size, CDR3 DNA, CDR3 protein. A D gene is named only where the DNA matches it firmly. Not all rows give a size; the values are once, few, many and, for expanded clones, a class.

>TRBJ2-2|TRBV4-3|TRBD2|-
TGCGCCAGCAGCGCGGGACTAGCGGGTTCGGGGAACACCGGGGAGCTGTTTTTT
CASSAGLAGSGNTGELFF
>TRBJ2-1|TRBV28|TRBD1|-
TGTGCCAGCAGTGACTTTGCCGGGACAGCGTTAAACAATGAGCAGTTCTTC
CASSDFAGTALNNEQFF
>TRBJ1-4|TRBV11-2|-|-
TGTGCCAGCAGCCGGGGGAGACGTCCGGATGAAAAACTGTTTTTT
CASSRGRRPDEKLFF
>TRBJ2-7|TRBV21-1|-|-
TGTGCCAGCAGCAAAGGGACAGGGGGTTCTCCCTACGAGCAGTACTTC
CASSKGTGGSPYEQYF
>TRBJ1-5|TRBV27|-|-
TGTGCCAGCAGTGAGCTCGGCAATCAGCCCCAGCATTTT
CASSELGNQPQHF
>TRBJ2-1|TRBV6-4|-|-
TGTGCCAGCAGCGCTACTAGTCTCAATGAGCAGTTCTTC
CASSATSLNEQFF
>TRBJ2-1|TRBV11-3|TRBD2|-
TGTGCCAGCAGCTCAAGCGGGAGTCGGAATGAGCAGTTCTTC
CASSSSGSRNEQFF
>TRBJ2-1|TRBV2|TRBD2|once
TGTGCCAGCAGTGAAGAGGCCGGCTGGGGGGGGCAGTTCTTC
CASSEEAGWGGQFF
>TRBJ2-1|TRBV11-3|-|-
TGTGCCAGCAGCTTAGATCTCACTAGCACGGAGTTCTTC
CASSLDLTSTEFF
>TRBJ2-5|TRBV5-1|-|-
TGCGCCAGCAGCTTAATTCAGCAAGAGACCCAGTACTTC
CASSLIQQETQYF
>TRBJ2-1|TRBV29-1|TRBD1|-
TGCAGCGTTGCCCGGGACAGACATTACAATGAGCAGTTCTTC
CSVARDRHYNEQFF
>TRBJ1-5|TRBV7-2|-|-
TGTGCCAGCAGCCTTACGAGCGGGGTTAGCAATCAGCCCCAGCATTTT
CASSLTSGVSNQPQHF
>TRBJ2-3|TRBV5-1|-|-
TGCGCCAGCAGCTTGGTACAGCGCACAGATACGCAGTATTTT
CASSLVQRTDTQYF
>TRBJ1-2|TRBV6-5|TRBD1|-
TGTGCCAGCCTTAGACAGGGGGGGGGCTACACCTTC
CASLRQGGGYTF
>TRBJ2-1|TRBV30|-|-
TGTGCCTGGAGTGTCCCGCCGGGCAATGAGCAGTTCTTC
CAWSVPPGNEQFF
>TRBJ2-3|TRBV6-1|TRBD2|-
TGTGCCAGCAGTGCAGCTAGCGGGAGGACCGCAGATACGCAGTATTTT
CASSAASGRTADTQYF
>TRBJ1-5|TRBV6-5|-|-
TGTGCCAGCAGTTACGCAGGGGCCGATCAGCCCCAGCATTTT
CASSYAGADQPQHF
>TRBJ2-5|TRBV28|TRBD2|few
TGTGCCAGCAGTTTTTTAGGTCGTGCTAGCGGGGCCCCCCAGTACTTC
CASSFLGRASGAPQYF
>TRBJ1-1|TRBV4-3|TRBD1|-
TGCGCCAGCAGCCACATAGGACAGGGCGGGCCGAACACTGAAGCTTTCTTT
CASSHIGQGGPNTEAFF
>TRBJ2-2|TRBV6-5|TRBD1|many
TGTGCCAGCAGTTCCCCGGGACAGGTCGTCTCCGGGGAGCTGTTTTTT
CASSSPGQVVSGELFF
>TRBJ2-5|TRBV6-5|TRBD2|-
TGTGCCAGCAGTTATGCTAGCGGGAAAGAGACCCAGTACTTC
CASSYASGKETQYF
>TRBJ2-1|TRBV30|TRBD2|once
TGTGCCTGGAGCGATAGCGGGAGGGCCTACAATGAGCAGTTCTTC
CAWSDSGRAYNEQFF
>TRBJ1-5|TRBV19|TRBD1|-
TGTGCCAGTAGTACCCGGACAGGGCGGAACCAGCCCCAGCATTTT
CASSTRTGRNQPQHF
>TRBJ2-1|TRBV2|TRBD2|-
TGTGCCAGCAGCCAATGGACTAGCGGGAACAATGAGCAGTTCTTC
CASSQWTSGNNEQFF
>TRBJ1-4|TRBV28|TRBD1|-
TGTGCCAGCAGTCCCTGGGGGCAGGGGGGTGAAAAACTGTTTTTT
CASSPWGQGGEKLFF
>TRBJ2-7|TRBV5-8|TRBD1|-
TGTGCCAGCAGCTCCTGGACAGGGGAGGTCTCCTACGAGCAGTACTTC
CASSSWTGEVSYEQYF
>TRBJ1-2|TRBV28|-|-
TGTGCCAGCAGTCCCCATGAACAGGGAAAGTATGGCTACACCTTC
CASSPHEQGKYGYTF
>TRBJ2-7|TRBV4-2|TRBD2|-
TGTGCCAGCAGCCAAGACGGGGCGGGAGCCGACTCCTACGAGCAGTACTTC
CASSQDGAGADSYEQYF
>TRBJ1-5|TRBV7-2|-|-
TGTGCCAGCAGCCCGGACATCAATCAGCCCCAGCATTTT
CASSPDINQPQHF